One sample yielded the 14 T cell receptor beta chains listed below, sequenced in a study of preoperative IRX-2 immunotherapy in early breast cancer. Sequencing was performed with immunoSEQ multiplex PCR; in TCRdb, only in-frame clones are kept and a portion is missing. Among about 98,000 clones listed, 80% to 90% were seen once. Described treatment: preoperative locoregional IRX-2 cytokine immunotherapy. The sequenced sample was tumor tissue, obtained after IRX-2 immunotherapy. The origin of the receptors is a human donor with breast cancer.

V gene TRBV30 combines with J gene TRBJ1-4; 8 nucleotides match TRBD1. Trimming at V came to 5 bases and at J to 7 bases, leaving 6 bases not matched to a gene. The CDR3 length is 13 residues. The germline CDR1 and CDR2 sequences are GTSNPN and SVGIG (reference sequence). The CDR3 protein is CAWAGGASEKLFF. Here the CDR3 DNA reads TGTGCCTGGGCAGGGGGCGCGAGTGAAAAACTGTTTTTT.

The J gene is TRBJ1-2, the V gene TRBV28; D gene ambiguous. The CDR3 sequence is 14 residues long. The ends were cut back, 3 bases at V and 0 bases at J, with 8 bases in the middle. Germline V gives CDR1 MDHEN, CDR2 SYDVKM. CDR3 protein: CASSLVRANYGYTF. CDR3 nucleotide sequence: TGTGCCAGCAGTTTGGTCAGAGCTAACTATGGCTACACCTTC.

The V and J genes are TRBV5-1 and TRBJ1-4; 7 positions match TRBD1. Trimming cost V 0 bases and J 7 bases; bases outside gene matches: 3. Germline CDR1 SGHRS, CDR2 YFSETQ. The CDR3 contains 14 residues. The CDR3 bases are TGCGCCAGCAGCTTGGTAACAGGGGTTGAAAAACTGTTTTTT. Translating it yields CASSLVTGVEKLFF.

CDR3 region: CASSYSPPWTGGNNQPQHF. The CDR3, as DNA: TGTGCCAGCAGTTACTCCCCCCCCTGGACAGGAGGGAACAATCAGCCCCAGCATTTT. The J gene is TRBJ1-5, the V gene TRBV6-8; TRBD1 aligns across 7 bases. The CDR3 extends over 19 amino acids. The trim removed 0 bases at V and 3 bases at J, leaving 14 bases unmatched. Germline V gene sequence: CDR1 MNHGY, CDR2 SAAAGT.

This chain connects TRBV18 to TRBJ2-7; maybe TRBD1 (6 bases). CDR1 and CDR2 (germline): KGHSH, LQKENI. V was clipped by 3 bases and J by 5 bases, with 14 bases between them. This CDR3 has 14 amino acids. CDR3 bases: TGTGCCAGCTCACCGGGTCAGGGGACCAACGAGCAGTACTTC. Residues: CASSPGQGTNEQYF.

This chain connects TRBV19 to TRBJ1-3, with D perhaps matching TRBD1 (6 bases). Germline CDR1 is LNHDA and CDR2 is SQIVND (reference sequence). V lost 5 bases, J lost 0 bases, and 17 bases lay in between. The CDR3 loop spans 17 amino acids. CDR3 residues: CASSVTWDTGSGNTIYF. For the CDR3, the DNA is TGTGCCAGTAGTGTTACCTGGGACACCGGCTCTGGAAACACCATATATTTT.

This clone was observed a handful of times. V is TRBV1 and J is TRBJ1-1. TRBV1 is a listed pseudogene. The CDR3 has 15 residues. CDR3 amino acids: CASSQGRHPNTEAFF. The CDR3 nucleotides read TGCGCCAGCAGCCAAGGGCGGCACCCGAACACTGAAGCTTTCTTT.

This sequence joins TRBV11-3 and TRBJ1-1; D gene ambiguous. The CDR3 length is 15 residues. V shed 5 bases and J shed 0 bases, with 13 bases lying between them. Germline V gene sequence: CDR1 SGHNT, CDR2 YENEEA. CDR3 region: CASSPAKIMNTEAFF. Written as DNA, the CDR3 is TGTGCCAGCAGCCCGGCCAAAATTATGAACACTGAAGCTTTCTTT.

The CDR3 loop is CATSRGLMKGGQDTEAFF. The CDR3, as DNA: TGTGCCACCAGCAGAGGCCTGATGAAGGGGGGTCAGGACACTGAAGCTTTCTTT. The chain links TRBV15 to TRBJ1-1; tentatively, D is TRBD1 (6 bases). The V end was cut by 1 base, the J end by 3 bases, with 21 bases between. Germline CDR1 is LNHNV and CDR2 is YYDKDF (reference sequence). This CDR3 is 18 amino acids long. Looking up the rest from reference TRBV15 and TRBJ1-1 gives the full variable domain: DAMVIQNPRYQVTQFGKPVTLSCSQTLNHNVMYWYQQKSSQAPKLLFHYYDKDFNNEADTPDNFQSRRPNTSFCFLDIRSPGLGDTAMYLCATSRGLMKGGQDTEAFFGQGTRLTVV.

The rearrangement links TRBV19 to TRBJ1-6; the D is unclear. The ends were cut back, 8 bases at V and 0 bases at J, with 8 bases in the middle. The germline CDR1 and CDR2 sequences are LNHDA and SQIVND (reference sequence). This CDR3 has 14 amino acids. CDR3 sequence (DNA): TGTGCCAGTCATGCGGGCTCCTATAATTCACCCCTCCACTTT. Translating gives CASHAGSYNSPLHF.

The chain recombines TRBV30 with TRBJ2-5; D possibly corresponds to TRBD1 (5 bases). CDR3 length: 13 residues. Per germline, CDR1 GTSNPN and CDR2 SVGIG (reference sequence). V shed 1 base and J shed 1 base, with 7 bases lying between them. This CDR3 is CAWSGQGQETQYF. The CDR3 DNA follows: TGTGCCTGGAGTGGTCAGGGCCAAGAGACCCAGTACTTC.

The J gene is TRBJ2-1, the V gene TRBV6-8, with 8 positions matching TRBD1. Germline V lookup: CDR1 MNHGY, CDR2 SAAAGT. This CDR3 comprises 13 residues. Trimming removed 9 bases from V and 7 bases from J; junction bases left unmatched: 8. CDR3 region: CASFRQGRNEQFF. CDR3 sequence (DNA): TGTGCCAGTTTCCGACAGGGGCGGAATGAGCAGTTCTTC.

The rearrangement joins TRBV10-2 to TRBJ2-7, with TRBD2 identical over 7 bases. This CDR3 has 15 amino acids. V was clipped by 0 bases and J by 2 bases; unmatched bases: 4. Germline CDR1 reads WSHSY; CDR2 reads SAAADI. The CDR3 region has the DNA TGCGCCAGCAGTGAGTCACTAGCGAGAGCCTACGAGCAGTACTTC. Translating gives CASSESLARAYEQYF.

V is TRBV5-1 and J is TRBJ2-7, with 10 positions matching TRBD2. This CDR3 is 15 amino acids long. Per the germline V gene, CDR1 is SGHRS and CDR2 is YFSETQ. The J segment lost 3 bases and the V segment lost 0 bases, leaving 3 bases of the junction unmatched. CDR3 nucleotide sequence: TGCGCCAGCAGCTTGGTCTCTAGCGGGAGCTACGAGCAGTACTTC. Translating gives CASSLVSSGSYEQYF.